The 9 T cell receptor beta chains in this list originate from one sample, sequenced in a study of blood T cell repertoires in COVID-19. Some clones are missing from TCRdb's copy, which holds only in-frame ones; the method was immunoSEQ multiplex PCR. This table holds 250,000 to 300,000 clones, approximately 90% found once. The sequenced sample was peripheral blood. Source of these receptors: a woman aged 45-60 years with COVID-19, enrolled during active disease.

The chain uses TRBV7-2 and TRBJ2-2, with TRBD2 matching 7 bases. Germline V gene lookup returns CDR1 SGHTA and CDR2 FQGNSA. The ends lost 5 bases at V and 11 bases at J; junction bases unmatched: 8. This CDR3 contains 13 residues. CDR3 DNA sequence: TGTGCCAGCAGCCCCGCGGGGGACTTCGAGCTGTTTTTT. Its protein product is CASSPAGDFELFF.

This clone was counted only a few times. V gene TRBV18 combines with J gene TRBJ1-2; D gene uncertain. This CDR3 spans 14 amino acids. V was shortened by 2 bases and J by 3 bases, with 10 bases between the two germline ends. The germline V gene has CDR1 KGHSH and CDR2 LQKENI. The CDR3 bases are TGTGCCAGCTCACCATCAAGAGGGCACTATGGCTACACCTTC. Translated, it gives CASSPSRGHYGYTF.

This clone has a single count. The chain recombines TRBV11-2 with TRBJ2-5, with D possibly being TRBD2 (5 bases). Deletions cut 6 bases from V and 4 bases from J, with 9 bases between. CDR3 length equals 12 residues. Germline loops: CDR1 SGHAT, CDR2 FQNNGV. The CDR3 nucleotides are TGTGCCAGCAGGCTCGAGGGAGAGACCCAGTACTTC. It translates to CASRLEGETQYF.

This clone was seen a handful of times. This chain uses TRBV5-1 with TRBJ1-5; possible D gene TRBD1, 6 bases. V lost 3 bases, J lost 1 base, and 14 bases lay in between. The germline gives CDR1 SGHRS, CDR2 YFSETQ. CDR3 length: 16 amino acids. CDR3 loop: CASSSEGVGSNQPQHF. The CDR3 region has the DNA TGCGCCAGCAGCTCCGAGGGGGTTGGAAGCAATCAGCCCCAGCATTTT.

This chain links TRBV5-1 with TRBJ2-6; unclear D gene. V was trimmed by 3 bases and J by 4 bases, leaving 11 bases between them. CDR3 size: 15 residues. CDR1 and CDR2 (germline): SGHRS, YFSETQ. Here the CDR3 DNA reads TGCGCCAGCAGCTCAGGTTGGGCGGGGGCCAACGTCCTGACTTTC. Protein sequence: CASSSGWAGANVLTF.

The chain uses TRBV7-9 and TRBJ2-7; D call uncertain. Germline V gene data show CDR1 as SEHNR and CDR2 as FQNEAQ (reference sequence). The CDR3 loop spans 13 amino acids. The V and J ends lost 0 bases and 6 bases respectively, with 9 bases between them. CDR3 coding DNA: TGTGCCAGCAGCTTAGCATCCGGTATCGAGCAGTACTTC. Its protein product is CASSLASGIEQYF.

The V call is TRBV12-5, the J call TRBJ2-7, with 7 bases matching TRBD2. Per the germline V gene, CDR1 is LGHNT and CDR2 is FRNRAP. This CDR3 has 13 residues. Trimming took 6 bases from V and 6 from J; bases not matched to a gene: 8. The CDR3 DNA follows: TGTGCTAGTGGAGGGTCTAGCGGAACCGAGCAGTACTTC. Encoded protein: CASGGSSGTEQYF.

The chain uses TRBV6-5 and TRBJ1-2, with D perhaps matching TRBD1 (5 bases). Trimming pared 6 bases from V and 2 bases from J, leaving 16 bases between. The CDR3 length is 15 residues. CDR1 and CDR2 from the germline V gene are MNHEY and SVGAGI. CDR3 sequence reads: CASSPHGRENYGYTF. The CDR3 nucleotides read TGTGCCAGCAGCCCCCATGGCAGGGAAAACTATGGCTACACCTTC.

CDR3 coding DNA: TGTGCCAGCAGCTTCCGCGGGATGAACACCGGGGAGCTGTTTTTT. This translates into CASSFRGMNTGELFF. V usage is TRBV7-2 and J usage is TRBJ2-2; maybe TRBD2 (6 bases). Germline assignment: CDR1 SGHTA and CDR2 FQGNSA. Deletions cut 3 bases from V and 1 base from J, with 9 bases between. The CDR3 extends over 15 amino acids.